This passage covers 2 T cell receptor beta chains from one sample sequenced in a study of identical twins. One entry per CDR3 protein results from TCRdb running MiXCR on the 5' RACE reads. The sample consists of 200,000 to 250,000 distinct CDR3 sequences, about 13% of them appearing once. The data were also submitted as part of a second study, on yellow fever vaccine responses in identical twins.

The sequencing input was memory (CD45RO+) T cells sorted from blood. These receptors all come from a woman in her late teens or twenties in good health.

This clonotype was picked up a small number of times. V usage is TRBV2 and J usage is TRBJ1-2; the D is unclear. Germline CDR1 is SNHLY and CDR2 is FYNNEI. Trimming pared 1 base from V and 5 bases from J, leaving 8 bases between. The CDR3 has 13 amino acids. The CDR3 region is CASSEGPLYGYTF. The CDR3 coding sequence is TGTGCCAGCAGTGAAGGACCGCTTTATGGCTACACCTTC.

This clonotype was detected only a few times. As DNA, the CDR3 is TGTGCCAGCAGCCTAACGAGGGTAAACACCGGGGAGCTGTTTTTT. Amino acids: CASSLTRVNTGELFF. J is TRBJ2-2 and V is TRBV6-2 or TRBV6-3; TRBD2 might be the D (5 bases). The V gene lost 6 bases and the J gene lost 2 bases, with 13 bases spanning the gap. CDR3 length equals 15 residues. The germline CDR1 and CDR2 sequences are MNHEY and SVGEGT.